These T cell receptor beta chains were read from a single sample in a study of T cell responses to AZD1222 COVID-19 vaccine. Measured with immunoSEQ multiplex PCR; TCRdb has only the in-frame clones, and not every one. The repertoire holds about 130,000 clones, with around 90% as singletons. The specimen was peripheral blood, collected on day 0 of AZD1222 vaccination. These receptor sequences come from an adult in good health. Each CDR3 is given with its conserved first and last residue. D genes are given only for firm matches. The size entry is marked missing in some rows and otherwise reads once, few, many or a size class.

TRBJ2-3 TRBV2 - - TGTGCCAGCAGTCCGGGATCTAGCACAGATACGCAGTATTTT CASSPGSSTDTQYF
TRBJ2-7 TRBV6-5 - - TGTGCCAGCAGATGGGACACCAACTCCTACGAGCAGTACTTC CASRWDTNSYEQYF
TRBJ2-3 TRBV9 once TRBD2 TGTGCCAGCAGCGGGGGCCCGGGAGGAGATACGCAGTATTTT CASSGGPGGDTQYF
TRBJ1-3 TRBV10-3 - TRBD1 TGTGCCATCAGTCCCCGACAGGGGAGCTCTGGAAACACCATATATTTT CAISPRQGSSGNTIYF
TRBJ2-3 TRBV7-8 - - TGTGCCAGCAGGGTTGGGACTAGCACAGATACGCAGTATTTT CASRVGTSTDTQYF
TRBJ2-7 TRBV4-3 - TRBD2 TGCGCCAGCAGCCAAGATGCGAGGGTAGCGGGAGGGCCCGAGCAGTACTTC CASSQDARVAGGPEQYF
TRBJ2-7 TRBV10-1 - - TGCGCCAGCAGTGAGGGGGTTACAGTACCCTACGAGCAGTACTTC CASSEGVTVPYEQYF
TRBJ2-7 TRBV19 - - TGTGCCAGTAACGAGGGGGGCAGGGCCTACGAGCAGTACTTC CASNEGGRAYEQYF
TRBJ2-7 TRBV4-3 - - TGCGCCAGCAGCCAAGATCGTAGACACTCGGAGCAGTACTTC CASSQDRRHSEQYF
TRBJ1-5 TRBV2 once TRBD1 TGTGCCAGCAGGATGACAGGGGCGGTTAATCAGCCCCAGCATTTT CASRMTGAVNQPQHF
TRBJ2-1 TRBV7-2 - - TGTGCCAGCAGTCAGTATTCTTCCTACAATGAGCAGTTCTTC CASSQYSSYNEQFF
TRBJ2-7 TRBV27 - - TGTGCCAGCAGTTCCTTACTAGCACCCGTATTTGAACAGTACTTC CASSSLLAPVFEQYF
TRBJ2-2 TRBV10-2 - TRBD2 TGCGCCATCACTAGCGGGAGTCGTTACACCGGGGAGCTGTTTTTT CAITSGSRYTGELFF
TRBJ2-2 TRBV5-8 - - TGTGCCAGCAGCTTGGAATTTGGGGCGGGAAACACCGGGGAGCTGTTTTTT CASSLEFGAGNTGELFF
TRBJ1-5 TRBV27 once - TGTGCCAGCAGTTTATGGCCGGCCGGGCCCCAGCATTTT CASSLWPAGPQHF
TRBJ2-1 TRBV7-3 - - TGTGCCAGCAGCTTGGGCTCCTACAATGAGCAGTTCTTC CASSLGSYNEQFF